This T cell receptor beta chain was sequenced for a study of siplizumab effects on memory and regulatory T cells. Trimming stripped 7 bases from V and 7 bases from J, with 25 bases between. The CDR3 covers 16 residues. Germline V CDR1 and CDR2: SGHRS, YFSETQ. TCRdb's table, derived via immunoSEQ multiplex PCR, lists solely in-frame clones and lacks some. The sample has some 100,000 clones, approximately 94% seen once. The sequencing sample was made of Tregs sorted from blood. This receptor was taken from a human donor in good health. V and J are TRBV5-1 and TRBJ2-3; D is unclear. The CDR3 loop is CASSSLGVLGGNTQYF. The CDR3 region has the DNA TGCGCCAGCTCATCCCTCGGTGTTTTGGGTGGAAATACGCAGTATTTT.